This T cell receptor (beta chain) was sequenced in a study of cytomegalovirus exposure and HLA in healthy donors. Study context: Drawn from HLA-typed donors, around 85 million unique TCRs were held in an early data release.

General observations from the study: Some segments of the V type, notably TRBV6-2 and TRBV6-3, were excluded as indistinguishable. Rarity marked most TCR sequences, yet some public TCRs occurred in many donors.

Germline lookup yields CDR1 SGHRS and CDR2 YFSETQ. The J segment lost 5 bases and the V segment lost 0 bases, leaving 0 bases of the junction unmatched. The CDR3 totals 15 residues. It was with 60 Vbeta and 13 Jbeta primers that the PCR ran. The repertoire was sequenced with immunoSEQ multiplex PCR; TCRdb's copy has only in-frame clones and lacks some. The sample yields 150,000 to 200,000 clones, less than 90% seen once. Comment on this clone: Its antigen remains unknown. The sample carries other DNA sequences with the same CDR3.

Sampled while nominally healthy, donors likely had unrecorded immune exposures. The source is a middle-aged man in good health and CMV-seropositive. Sequencing was done on a sample of PBMCs. The chain links TRBV5-1 to TRBJ1-6, with TRBD1 matching over 9 bases. The CDR3 region has the DNA TGCGCCAGCAGCTTGGGGGACAGGGATAATTCACCCCTCCACTTT. Protein: CASSLGDRDNSPLHF.